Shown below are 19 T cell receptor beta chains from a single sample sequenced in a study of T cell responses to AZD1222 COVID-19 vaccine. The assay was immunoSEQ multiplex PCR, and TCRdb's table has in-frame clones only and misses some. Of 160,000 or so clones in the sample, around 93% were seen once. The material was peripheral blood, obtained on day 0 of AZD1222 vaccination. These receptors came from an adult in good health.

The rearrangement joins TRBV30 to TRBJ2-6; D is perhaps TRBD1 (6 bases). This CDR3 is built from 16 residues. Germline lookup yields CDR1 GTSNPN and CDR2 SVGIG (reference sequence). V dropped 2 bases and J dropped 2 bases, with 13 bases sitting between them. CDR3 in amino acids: CAWSHTGPPGANVLTF. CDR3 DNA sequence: TGTGCCTGGAGTCATACAGGGCCTCCTGGGGCCAACGTCCTGACTTTC.

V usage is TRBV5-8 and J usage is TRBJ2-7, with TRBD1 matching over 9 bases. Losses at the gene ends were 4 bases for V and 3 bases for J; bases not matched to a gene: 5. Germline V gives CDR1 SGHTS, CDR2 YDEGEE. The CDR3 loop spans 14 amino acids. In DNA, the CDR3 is TGTGCCAGCAGCCCTGGACAGGGGTTCTACGAGCAGTACTTC. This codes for CASSPGQGFYEQYF. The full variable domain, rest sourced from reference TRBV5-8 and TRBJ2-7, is EAGVTQSPTHLIKTRGQQATLRCSPISGHTSVYWYQQALGLGLQFLLWYDEGEERNRGNFPPRFSGRQFPNYSSELNVNALELEDSALYLCASSPGQGFYEQYFGPGTRLTVT.

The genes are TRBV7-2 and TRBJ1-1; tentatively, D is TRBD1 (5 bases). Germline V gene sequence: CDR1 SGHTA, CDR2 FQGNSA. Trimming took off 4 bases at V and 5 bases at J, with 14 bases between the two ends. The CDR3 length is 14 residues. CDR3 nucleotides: TGTGCCAGCAGCTCAGTGGGGCGGGCGACTGAAGCTTTCTTT. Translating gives CASSSVGRATEAFF.

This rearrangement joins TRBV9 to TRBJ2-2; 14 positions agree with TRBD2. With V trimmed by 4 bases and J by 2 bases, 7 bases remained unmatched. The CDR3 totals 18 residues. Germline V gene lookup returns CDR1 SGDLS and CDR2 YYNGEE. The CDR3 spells CASSIGLAGGPNTGELFF. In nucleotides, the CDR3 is TGTGCCAGCAGCATTGGACTAGCGGGAGGACCAAACACCGGGGAGCTGTTTTTT.

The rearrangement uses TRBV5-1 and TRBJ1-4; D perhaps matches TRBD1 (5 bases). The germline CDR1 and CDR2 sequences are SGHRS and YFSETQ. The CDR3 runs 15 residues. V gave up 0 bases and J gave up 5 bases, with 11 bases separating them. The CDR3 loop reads CASSLDSGGNEKLFF. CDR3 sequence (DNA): TGCGCCAGCAGCTTGGACTCGGGGGGAAATGAAAAACTGTTTTTT.

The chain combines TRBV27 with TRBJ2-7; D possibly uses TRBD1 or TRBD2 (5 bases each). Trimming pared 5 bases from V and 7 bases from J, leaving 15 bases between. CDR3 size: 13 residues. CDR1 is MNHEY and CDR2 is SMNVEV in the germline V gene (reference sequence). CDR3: CASSPPSGREQYF. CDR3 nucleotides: TGTGCCAGCAGTCCCCCCTCGGGGCGTGAGCAGTACTTC.

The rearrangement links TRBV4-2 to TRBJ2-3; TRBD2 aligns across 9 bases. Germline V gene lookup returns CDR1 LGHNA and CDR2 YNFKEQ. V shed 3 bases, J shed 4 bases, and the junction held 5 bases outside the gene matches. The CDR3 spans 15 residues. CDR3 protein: CASSHSGRVADTQYF. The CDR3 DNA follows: TGTGCCAGCAGCCATAGCGGGAGAGTGGCAGATACGCAGTATTTT.

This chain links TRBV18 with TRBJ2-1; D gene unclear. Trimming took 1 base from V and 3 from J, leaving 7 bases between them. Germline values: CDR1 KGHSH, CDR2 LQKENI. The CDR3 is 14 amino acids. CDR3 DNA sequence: TGTGCCAGCTCACCACTCGGCAGCTACAATGAGCAGTTCTTC. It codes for CASSPLGSYNEQFF.

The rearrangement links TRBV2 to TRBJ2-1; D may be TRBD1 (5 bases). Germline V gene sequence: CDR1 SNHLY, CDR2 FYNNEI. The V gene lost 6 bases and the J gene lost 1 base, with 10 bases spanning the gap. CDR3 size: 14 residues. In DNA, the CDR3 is TGTGCCAGCAGACCAGGGCAGTCCTACAATGAGCAGTTCTTC. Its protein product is CASRPGQSYNEQFF. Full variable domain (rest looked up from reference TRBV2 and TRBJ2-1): EPEVTQTPSHQVTQMGQEVILRCVPISNHLYFYWYRQILGQKVEFLVSFYNNEISEKSEIFDDQFSVERPDGSNFTLKIRSTKLEDSAMYFCASRPGQSYNEQFFGPGTRLTVL.

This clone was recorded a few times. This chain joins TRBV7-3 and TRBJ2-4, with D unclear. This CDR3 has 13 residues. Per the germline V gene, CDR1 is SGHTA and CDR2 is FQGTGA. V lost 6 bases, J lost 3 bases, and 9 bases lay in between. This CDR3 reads CASSGHVKNIQYF. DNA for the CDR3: TGTGCCAGCAGTGGTCACGTCAAAAACATTCAGTACTTC. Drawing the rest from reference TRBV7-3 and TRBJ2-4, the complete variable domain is GAGVSQTPSNKVTEKGKYVELRCDPISGHTALYWYRQSLGQGPEFLIYFQGTGAADDSGLPNDRFFAVRPEGSVSTLKIQRTERGDSAVYLCASSGHVKNIQYFGAGTRLSVL.

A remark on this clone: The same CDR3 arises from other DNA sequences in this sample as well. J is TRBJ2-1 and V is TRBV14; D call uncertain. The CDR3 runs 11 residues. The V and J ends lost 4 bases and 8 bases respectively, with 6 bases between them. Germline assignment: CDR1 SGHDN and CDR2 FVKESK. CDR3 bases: TGTGCCAGCAGCCTGCGCGATGAGCAGTTCTTC. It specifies CASSLRDEQFF. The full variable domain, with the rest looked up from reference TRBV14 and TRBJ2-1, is EAGVTQFPSHSVIEKGQTVTLRCDPISGHDNLYWYRRVMGKEIKFLLHFVKESKQDESGMPNNRFLAERTGGTYSTLKVQPAELEDSGVYFCASSLRDEQFFGPGTRLTVL.

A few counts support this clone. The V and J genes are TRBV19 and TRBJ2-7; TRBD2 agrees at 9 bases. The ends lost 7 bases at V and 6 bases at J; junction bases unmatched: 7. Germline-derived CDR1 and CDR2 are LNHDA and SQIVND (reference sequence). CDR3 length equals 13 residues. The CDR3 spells CASMHGSGSEQYF. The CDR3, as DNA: TGTGCCAGTATGCATGGTAGCGGGAGCGAGCAGTACTTC.

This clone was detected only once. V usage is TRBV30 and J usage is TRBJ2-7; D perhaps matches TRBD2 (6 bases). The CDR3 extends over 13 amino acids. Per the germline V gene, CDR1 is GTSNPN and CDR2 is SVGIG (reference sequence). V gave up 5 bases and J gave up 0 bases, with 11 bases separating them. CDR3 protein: CAWWGLSSYEQYF. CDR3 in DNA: TGTGCCTGGTGGGGACTGAGCTCCTACGAGCAGTACTTC.

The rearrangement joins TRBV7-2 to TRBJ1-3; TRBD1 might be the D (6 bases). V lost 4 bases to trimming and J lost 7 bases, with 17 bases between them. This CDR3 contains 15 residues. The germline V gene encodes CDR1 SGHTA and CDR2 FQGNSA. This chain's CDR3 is CASSYPLGARNTIYF. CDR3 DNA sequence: TGTGCCAGCAGCTACCCGCTGGGGGCGAGGAACACCATATATTTT.

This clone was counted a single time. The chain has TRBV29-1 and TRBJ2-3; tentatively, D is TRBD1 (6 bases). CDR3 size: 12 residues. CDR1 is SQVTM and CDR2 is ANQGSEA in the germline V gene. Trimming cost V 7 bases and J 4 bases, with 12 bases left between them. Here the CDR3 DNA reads TGCAGCGGTGACAAGGGGGCAGATACGCAGTATTTT. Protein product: CSGDKGADTQYF.

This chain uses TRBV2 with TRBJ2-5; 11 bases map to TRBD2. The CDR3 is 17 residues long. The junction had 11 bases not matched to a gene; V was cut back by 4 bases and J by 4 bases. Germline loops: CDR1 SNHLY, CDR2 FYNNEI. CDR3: CASSATSGRGGRETQYF. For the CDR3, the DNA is TGTGCCAGCAGTGCAACTAGCGGGAGAGGTGGGCGAGAGACCCAGTACTTC. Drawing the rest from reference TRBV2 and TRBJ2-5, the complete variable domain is EPEVTQTPSHQVTQMGQEVILRCVPISNHLYFYWYRQILGQKVEFLVSFYNNEISEKSEIFDDQFSVERPDGSNFTLKIRSTKLEDSAMYFCASSATSGRGGRETQYFGPGTRLLVL.

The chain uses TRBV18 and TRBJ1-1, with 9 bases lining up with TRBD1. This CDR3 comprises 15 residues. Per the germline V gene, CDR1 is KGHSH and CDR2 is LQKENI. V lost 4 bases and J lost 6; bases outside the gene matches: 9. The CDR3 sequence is CASSQSGTGKAEAFF. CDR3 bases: TGTGCCAGCTCACAATCCGGGACAGGGAAGGCTGAAGCTTTCTTT.

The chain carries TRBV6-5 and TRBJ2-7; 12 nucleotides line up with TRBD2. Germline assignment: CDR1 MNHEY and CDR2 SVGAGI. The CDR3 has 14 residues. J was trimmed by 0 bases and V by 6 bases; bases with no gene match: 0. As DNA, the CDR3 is TGTGCCAGCAGGACTAGCGGGAGCTCCTACGAGCAGTACTTC. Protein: CASRTSGSSYEQYF.

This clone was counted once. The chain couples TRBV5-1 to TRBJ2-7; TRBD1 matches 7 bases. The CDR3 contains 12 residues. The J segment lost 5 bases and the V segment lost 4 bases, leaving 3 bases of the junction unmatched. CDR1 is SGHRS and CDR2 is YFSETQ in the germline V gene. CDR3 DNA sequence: TGCGCCAGCAGCACGACAGGGAACGAGCAGTACTTC. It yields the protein CASSTTGNEQYF.